This T cell receptor beta chain appears in the sequencing data of a study of T cells after yellow fever vaccination. Study-level results: FACS-sorted repertoires could contain abundant clonotypes contaminating from the bulk population. Clonotype sharing between CD4 and CD8 compartments was small. The booster saw the reappearance of most primary-vaccination clones (roughly 95% CD4, 88% CD8).

As regards this clonotype: Antigen specificity is unknown.

V shed 0 bases, J shed 3 bases, and the junction held 8 bases outside the gene matches. The CDR3 loop spans 17 amino acids. Germline V gene data show CDR1 as MNHEY and CDR2 as SVGAGI. Making TCR cDNA involved 5'RACE template switching, which added UMIs and a universal primer site. TCRdb passed the 5' RACE reads through MiXCR, listing each CDR3 protein once. The data show 250,000 to 300,000 distinct CDR3 sequences, about 10% seen once. This chain connects TRBV6-5 to TRBJ2-7; TRBD1 agrees at 10 bases. The origin of this receptor is a man younger than 35 who received the YFV17D yellow fever vaccine. The specimen was CD4+ T cells sorted from PBMCs, collected 5 days after the yellow fever booster vaccination. The CDR3 is CASSYSTGTGAIYEQYF. The CDR3 DNA reads as TGTGCCAGCAGTTACTCGACCGGGACAGGGGCAATCTACGAGCAGTACTTC.